The 22 T cell receptor beta chains given below trace back to one sample, sequenced in a study of regulatory T cells in long-lasting Graves disease. According to the study, TCR beta libraries were built with iRepertoire HTBI primers and CDR3-region Arm-PCR. A single record per CDR3 protein comes from TCRdb applying MiXCR to the multiplex PCR reads. In the table there are over 500,000 distinct CDR3 sequences, roughly 15% of which are singletons. The time point was: newly diagnosed GD, antithyroid drugs for less than 3 months. PBMCs were the source of the RNA used for TCR sequencing. These data were also filed under a second study, of T cells in Graves' hyperthyroidism and ophthalmopathy.

The input for sequencing was peripheral blood mononuclear cells (PBMCs), taken at new diagnosis, from a patient treated with antithyroid drugs. The receptor set was obtained from a woman aged 25 to 39 with Graves disease.

This chain uses TRBV20-1 with TRBJ2-6; possible D gene TRBD2, 5 bases. V shed 5 bases and J shed 1 base, with 15 bases lying between them. This CDR3 contains 16 residues. Germline V CDR1 and CDR2: DFQATT, SNEGSKA (reference sequence). The CDR3 DNA reads TGCAGTGCTCGCCCCTGGACTGAATCTGGGGCCAACGTCCTGACTTTC. Amino acids: CSARPWTESGANVLTF.

The chain recombines TRBV5-1 with TRBJ1-6, with D uncertain. The CDR3 sequence is 14 residues long. V was pared by 0 bases and J by 5 bases, with 6 bases between. Per the germline V gene, CDR1 is SGHRS and CDR2 is YFSETQ. CDR3 coding DNA: TGCGCCAGCAGCTTGGATCCAAATAATTCACCCCTCCACTTT. As protein: CASSLDPNNSPLHF. Full variable domain (outside the CDR3, taken from reference TRBV5-1 and TRBJ1-6): KAGVTQTPRYLIKTRGQQVTLSCSPISGHRSVSWYQQTPGQGLQFLFEYFSETQRNKGNFPGRFSGRQFSNSRSEMNVSTLELGDSALYLCASSLDPNNSPLHFGNGTRLTVT.

The rearrangement joins TRBV5-1 to TRBJ2-3; TRBD1 matches at 9 bases. Trimming at V came to 2 bases and at J to 1 base, leaving 8 bases not matched to a gene. The CDR3 has 17 amino acids. Per germline, CDR1 SGHRS and CDR2 YFSETQ. This CDR3 is CASSFTGTGSGTDTQYF. CDR3 sequence (DNA): TGCGCCAGCAGCTTTACCGGGACAGGGAGTGGCACAGATACGCAGTATTTT.

The chain couples TRBV12-5 to TRBJ2-1, with 14 bases matching TRBD2. Trimming at V came to 0 bases and at J to 3 bases, leaving 13 bases not matched to a gene. Germline loops: CDR1 LGHNT, CDR2 FRNRAP. The CDR3 totals 21 residues. Here the CDR3 DNA reads TGTGCTAGTGGTTTGGTACGACCGGGACTAGCGGGAGTATTGAACTACAATGAGCAGTTCTTC. It yields the protein CASGLVRPGLAGVLNYNEQFF.

This chain links TRBV30 with TRBJ2-2; TRBD1 aligns across 8 bases. The germline CDR1 and CDR2 sequences are GTSNPN and SVGIG (reference sequence). V shed 0 bases, J shed 5 bases, and the junction held 5 bases outside the gene matches. The CDR3 consists of 15 residues. The CDR3: CAWSVAGTGTGELFF. The CDR3 region has the DNA TGTGCCTGGAGTGTTGCGGGGACAGGAACCGGGGAGCTGTTTTTT.

This chain connects TRBV28 to TRBJ1-2, with unresolved D. V was clipped by 4 bases and J by 0 bases, with 6 bases between them. The CDR3 extends over 13 amino acids. Germline V gives CDR1 MDHEN, CDR2 SYDVKM. CDR3 loop: CASSSLPNYGYTF. CDR3 nucleotide sequence: TGTGCCAGCAGTTCCTTGCCTAACTATGGCTACACCTTC.

This clonotype was detected ten times or more. The V gene is TRBV11-2, the J gene TRBJ1-3; D gene unclear. Germline V gives CDR1 SGHAT, CDR2 FQNNGV. This CDR3 has 17 amino acids. The V and J ends lost 1 base and 0 bases respectively, with 13 bases between them. CDR3 sequence reads: CASSLGTGRNSGNTIYF. The CDR3 region has the DNA TGTGCCAGCAGCTTAGGGACGGGAAGGAACTCTGGAAACACCATATATTTT.

The V gene is TRBV28, the J gene TRBJ1-2, with TRBD1 identical over 8 bases. Trimming took 3 bases from V and 2 from J; bases not matched to a gene: 5. CDR1 and CDR2 from the germline V gene are MDHEN and SYDVKM. This CDR3 contains 15 residues. The DNA for the CDR3 is TGTGCCAGCAGTTTGGCCCAGGGGGCAAACTATGGCTACACCTTC. This translates into CASSLAQGANYGYTF.

The table lists this clonotype with a few counts. The J gene is TRBJ2-2, the V gene TRBV28; D unclear. The CDR3 consists of 13 residues. CDR1 is MDHEN, CDR2 SYDVKM, per germline. Trimming stripped 6 bases from V and 4 bases from J, with 9 bases between. CDR3 in DNA: TGTGCCAGCAGCGGTGGGGTCACCGGGGAGCTGTTTTTT. This encodes CASSGGVTGELFF.

This clonotype showed up many times. The chain joins TRBV2 to TRBJ1-1; 8 nucleotides agree with TRBD1. The CDR3 covers 17 residues. The V and J ends lost 0 bases and 1 base, in that order; junction bases with no gene match: 7. Germline-derived CDR1 and CDR2 are SNHLY and FYNNEI. CDR3 residues: CASSEAGQGMANTEAFF. The CDR3 DNA reads TGTGCCAGCAGTGAAGCTGGACAGGGAATGGCGAACACTGAAGCTTTCTTT.

This clonotype was seen a few times. This chain joins TRBV28 and TRBJ2-1; maybe TRBD2 (5 bases). This CDR3 contains 15 residues. Germline V gene data show CDR1 as MDHEN and CDR2 as SYDVKM. Trimming removed 8 bases from V and 0 bases from J, with 14 bases in between. The CDR3 region is CASQEGYSSYNEQFF. CDR3 DNA: TGTGCCAGCCAAGAGGGTTACAGCTCCTACAATGAGCAGTTCTTC. Full variable domain (remainder filled in from reference TRBV28 and TRBJ2-1): DVKVTQSSRYLVKRTGEKVFLECVQDMDHENMFWYRQDPGLGLRLIYFSYDVKMKEKGDIPEGYSVSREKKERFSLILESASTNQTSMYLCASQEGYSSYNEQFFGPGTRLTVL.

This clonotype occurred a few times. The chain carries TRBV2 and TRBJ2-6; TRBD1 aligns across 9 bases. V lost 8 bases, J lost 0 bases, and 20 bases stayed unmatched. The CDR3 is 21 residues long. The germline CDR1 and CDR2 sequences are SNHLY and FYNNEI. The CDR3 DNA follows: TGTGCCAGCGCCTACCAACCTGGGAGACAGGGGGATTTCTCTGGGGCCAACGTCCTGACTTTC. Translating gives CASAYQPGRQGDFSGANVLTF.

For this clonotype: Since a much larger clone is just one base distant, this may be a read error. J is TRBJ2-4 and V is TRBV11-2; D unclear. Germline CDR1 is SGHAT and CDR2 is FQNNGV. This CDR3 is 15 amino acids long. Trimming removed 4 bases from V and 1 base from J, with 11 bases in between. This CDR3 is CASSSEAYAKNIQYF. DNA of the CDR3: TGTGCCAGCAGCTCAGAGGCATACGCCAAAAACATTCAGTACTTC.

Of note for this clonotype: A much larger clonotype is one base distant, so this may be a read error. The chain combines TRBV10-3 with TRBJ1-1; D not certain. CDR1 and CDR2 (germline): ENHRY, SYGVKD. V was trimmed by 6 bases and J by 4 bases, leaving 12 bases between them. The CDR3 sequence is 13 residues long. CDR3 residues: CAIRPSGITEAFF. CDR3 in DNA: TGTGCCATCAGGCCGTCTGGGATCACTGAAGCTTTCTTT.

The sample holds many counts of this clonotype. DNA for the CDR3: TGCAGTGCTAGAGACGTTCGGATCAACTACGAGCAGTACTTC. Protein product: CSARDVRINYEQYF. The chain combines TRBV20-1 with TRBJ2-7, with D unclear. Trimming took 0 bases from V and 3 from J, leaving 12 bases between them. Germline values: CDR1 DFQATT, CDR2 SNEGSKA (reference sequence). CDR3 size: 14 residues.

This clonotype was picked up many times. The chain is built from TRBV2 and TRBJ2-1; 13 nucleotides align to TRBD2. Trimming at V came to 5 bases and at J to 4 bases, leaving 8 bases not matched to a gene. Germline loops: CDR1 SNHLY, CDR2 FYNNEI. This CDR3 spans 17 amino acids. Here the CDR3 DNA reads TGTGCCAGCAGTATAGGTCCGGGACTAGCGGGGTACAATGAGCAGTTCTTC. Amino acid sequence: CASSIGPGLAGYNEQFF. Based on the CDR3 plus reference TRBV2 and TRBJ2-1, the full variable domain is EPEVTQTPSHQVTQMGQEVILRCVPISNHLYFYWYRQILGQKVEFLVSFYNNEISEKSEIFDDQFSVERPDGSNFTLKIRSTKLEDSAMYFCASSIGPGLAGYNEQFFGPGTRLTVL.

This chain joins TRBV9 and TRBJ2-1; D is perhaps TRBD2 (5 bases). The V and J ends lost 0 bases and 1 base respectively, with 8 bases between them. Germline CDR1 reads SGDLS; CDR2 reads YYNGEE. This CDR3 contains 15 residues. The CDR3, as DNA: TGTGCCAGCAGCGTAGCACGGGATTCCTACAATGAGCAGTTCTTC. Residues: CASSVARDSYNEQFF.

The genes are TRBV20-1 and TRBJ1-6; D remains unclear. Germline values: CDR1 DFQATT, CDR2 SNEGSKA (reference sequence). This CDR3 has 12 amino acids. V lost 7 bases to trimming and J lost 13 bases, with 17 bases between them. The CDR3 loop is CSVQKKVGPLHF. The CDR3 bases are TGCAGTGTTCAAAAGAAGGTTGGTCCCCTCCACTTT.

This clonotype was seen only once. This chain uses TRBV3-1 with TRBJ2-7; 8 bases align to TRBD2. V lost 5 bases, J lost 6 bases, and 9 bases stayed unmatched. This CDR3 is built from 14 residues. CDR1 LGHDT and CDR2 YNNKEL come from the germline V gene (reference sequence). CDR3 in amino acids: CASSVSGSLGEQYF. DNA of the CDR3: TGTGCCAGCAGCGTGAGCGGGAGTCTGGGCGAGCAGTACTTC.

This sequence joins TRBV27 and TRBJ1-1, with D maybe TRBD1 (6 bases). There are 12 residues in the CDR3. Deletions cut 6 bases from V and 6 bases from J, with 11 bases between. Germline loops: CDR1 MNHEY, CDR2 SMNVEV (reference sequence). The DNA of the CDR3 is TGTGCCAGCAGGAACAGGGTGGCTGAAGCTTTCTTT. This translates into CASRNRVAEAFF.

With respect to this clonotype: A far larger clone differs by one base, so this is likely a read error. V is TRBV10-3 and J is TRBJ2-7; the D gene could be TRBD1 or TRBD2 (6 bases each). The CDR3 is 15 residues long. CDR1 is ENHRY and CDR2 is SYGVKD in the germline V gene. V lost 5 bases and J 2 bases, leaving 16 bases between the germline ends. The CDR3 DNA is TGTGCCATCAGTATCGAGGGGGGAAGTCCCTACGAGCAGTACTTC. Translation gives CAISIEGGSPYEQYF.

Ten or more counts support this clonotype. The chain recombines TRBV30 with TRBJ1-5; D may be TRBD1 (5 bases). The CDR3 sequence is 13 residues long. Germline V gene data show CDR1 as GTSNPN and CDR2 as SVGIG (reference sequence). The V and J ends lost 2 bases and 7 bases respectively, with 12 bases between them. CDR3 region: CAWSSGFRQPQHF. CDR3 coding DNA: TGTGCCTGGAGTTCAGGGTTTAGGCAGCCCCAGCATTTT.